These T cell receptor beta chains were read from a single sample in a study of molecular identifiers for immune sequencing clone quantification. TCRdb itself ran the PCR reads through MiXCR, one entry per CDR3 protein. The sample records 75,000 to 95,000 distinct CDR3 sequences, nearly 25% being singletons. The source material was naive CD8+ T cells from blood, with Jurkat cell RNA spiked in. These receptors originate from a human donor in good health. Some libraries in this study had Jurkat cell RNA spiked in. Each CDR3 is given with its conserved first and last residue. The order of the fields is V gene, J gene, D gene, clone size, CDR3 DNA, CDR3 protein. D genes are given only for firm matches. The listing skips clone size in some rows; elsewhere it reads once, few, many or a size class.

V gene: TRBV20-1
J gene: TRBJ2-7
D gene: TRBD2
clone size: NA
CDR3 DNA: TGCAGTTCCCGGACTAGCGGGAGGATCTACGAGCAGTACTTC
CDR3 protein: CSSRTSGRIYEQYF

V gene: TRBV13
J gene: TRBJ2-2
D gene: NA
clone size: many
CDR3 DNA: TGTGCCAGCAGCTTAAAGGGGACCGGGGAGCTGTTTTTT
CDR3 protein: CASSLKGTGELFF

V gene: TRBV29-1
J gene: TRBJ1-3
D gene: TRBD1
clone size: many
CDR3 DNA: TGCAGCGCCATAATTAGGCAGGGGGCTTCTGGAAACACCATATATTTT
CDR3 protein: CSAIIRQGASGNTIYF

V gene: TRBV4-3
J gene: TRBJ2-3
D gene: TRBD2
clone size: many
CDR3 DNA: TGCGCCAGCAGCCGAGTGTTTAGCGGGGGGGACACAGATACGCAGTATTTT
CDR3 protein: CASSRVFSGGDTDTQYF

V gene: TRBV4-1
J gene: TRBJ2-3
D gene: NA
clone size: NA
CDR3 DNA: TGCGCCAGCAGCCACAGAGGGACCACGAGGGCAGATACGCAGTATTTT
CDR3 protein: CASSHRGTTRADTQYF

V gene: TRBV4-3
J gene: TRBJ1-1
D gene: NA
clone size: NA
CDR3 DNA: TGCGCCAGCAGCCAAACAGGGTCCACTGAAGCTTTCTTT
CDR3 protein: CASSQTGSTEAFF

V gene: TRBV12-3/TRBV12-4
J gene: TRBJ2-5
D gene: NA
clone size: NA
CDR3 DNA: TGTGCCAGCAGTCAACAGGACAGAGAGACCCAGTACTTC
CDR3 protein: CASSQQDRETQYF

V gene: TRBV5-3
J gene: TRBJ2-7
D gene: NA
clone size: once
CDR3 DNA: TGTGCCAGCAGCTTGGGTTTAGCGAGGCTAAACTACGAGCAGTACTTC
CDR3 protein: CASSLGLARLNYEQYF

V gene: TRBV12-3/TRBV12-4
J gene: TRBJ2-7
D gene: TRBD1
clone size: NA
CDR3 DNA: TGTGCCAGCAGTATCACACAGGGGTACGTCGAGCAGTACTTC
CDR3 protein: CASSITQGYVEQYF

V gene: TRBV7-2
J gene: TRBJ2-3
D gene: TRBD2
clone size: many
CDR3 DNA: TGTGCCAGCGGCACTAGACTAGCGGGGGTGTATTTT
CDR3 protein: CASGTRLAGVYF

V gene: TRBV20-1
J gene: TRBJ2-3
D gene: TRBD2
clone size: NA
CDR3 DNA: TGCAGTGCTGGTGACTGGACTAGCGGGGGCTCAGATACGCAGTATTTT
CDR3 protein: CSAGDWTSGGSDTQYF

V gene: TRBV10-1
J gene: TRBJ2-7
D gene: NA
clone size: many
CDR3 DNA: TGCGCCAGCAGTGAGTCCTCCTACGAGCAGTACTTC
CDR3 protein: CASSESSYEQYF

V gene: TRBV29-1
J gene: TRBJ2-1
D gene: TRBD1
clone size: NA
CDR3 DNA: TGCAGCGGGGAGGGACAGGGAGTTTCCAATGAGCAGTTCTTC
CDR3 protein: CSGEGQGVSNEQFF

V gene: TRBV4-1
J gene: TRBJ2-1
D gene: TRBD2
clone size: NA
CDR3 DNA: TGCGCCAGCAGCCCTCGCGGTAGCGGGGGTTCGAGCTCCTACAATGAGCAGTTCTTC
CDR3 protein: CASSPRGSGGSSSYNEQFF

V gene: TRBV10-3
J gene: TRBJ2-7
D gene: NA
clone size: NA
CDR3 DNA: TGTGCCATCAGTGAGTCAGGAATTTTGTCCGACAAAAACTACGAGCAGTACTTC
CDR3 protein: CAISESGILSDKNYEQYF

V gene: TRBV12-3/TRBV12-4
J gene: TRBJ1-1
D gene: NA
clone size: few
CDR3 DNA: TGTGCCAGCCTGGGGACCAACACTGAAGCTTTCTTT
CDR3 protein: CASLGTNTEAFF

V gene: TRBV4-1
J gene: TRBJ2-6
D gene: NA
clone size: NA
CDR3 DNA: TGCGCCAGCAGCCAAGTGACCACCTCTGGGGCCAACGTCCTGACTTTC
CDR3 protein: CASSQVTTSGANVLTF

V gene: TRBV9
J gene: TRBJ1-1
D gene: NA
clone size: few
CDR3 DNA: TGTGCCAGCAGCGTTGTTCCACTTGATTCGAACACTGAAGCTCTCTTT
CDR3 protein: CASSVVPLDSNTEALF